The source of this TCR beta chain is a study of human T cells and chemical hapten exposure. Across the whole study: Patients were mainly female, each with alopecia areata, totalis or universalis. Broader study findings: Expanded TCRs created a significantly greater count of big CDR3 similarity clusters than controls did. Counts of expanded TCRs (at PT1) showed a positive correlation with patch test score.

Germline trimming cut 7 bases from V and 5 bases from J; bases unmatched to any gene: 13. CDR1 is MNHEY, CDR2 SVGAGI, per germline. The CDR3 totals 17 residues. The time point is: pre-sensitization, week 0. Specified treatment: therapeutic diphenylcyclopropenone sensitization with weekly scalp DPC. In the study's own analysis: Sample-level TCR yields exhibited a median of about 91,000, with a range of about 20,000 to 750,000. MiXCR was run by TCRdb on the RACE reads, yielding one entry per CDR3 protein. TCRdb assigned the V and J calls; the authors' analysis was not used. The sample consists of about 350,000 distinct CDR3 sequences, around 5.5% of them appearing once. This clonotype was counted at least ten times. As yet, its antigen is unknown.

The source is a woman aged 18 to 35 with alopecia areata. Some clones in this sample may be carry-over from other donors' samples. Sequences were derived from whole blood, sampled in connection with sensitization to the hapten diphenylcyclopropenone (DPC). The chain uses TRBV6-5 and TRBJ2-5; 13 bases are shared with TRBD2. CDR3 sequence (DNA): TGTGCCAGCATCGCGACTAGCGGGGGGCCATTTATGGAGACCCAGTACTTC. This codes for CASIATSGGPFMETQYF.